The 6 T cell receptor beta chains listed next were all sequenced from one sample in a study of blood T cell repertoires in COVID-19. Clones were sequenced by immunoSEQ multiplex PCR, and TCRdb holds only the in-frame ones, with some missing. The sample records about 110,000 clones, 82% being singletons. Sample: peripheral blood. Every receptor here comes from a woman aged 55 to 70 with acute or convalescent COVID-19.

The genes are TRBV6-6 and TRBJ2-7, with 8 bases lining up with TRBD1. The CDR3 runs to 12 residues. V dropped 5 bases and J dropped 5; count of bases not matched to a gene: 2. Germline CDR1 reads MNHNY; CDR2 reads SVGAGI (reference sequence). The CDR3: CASSARGHEQYF. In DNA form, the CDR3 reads TGTGCCAGCAGTGCCAGGGGGCACGAGCAGTACTTC.

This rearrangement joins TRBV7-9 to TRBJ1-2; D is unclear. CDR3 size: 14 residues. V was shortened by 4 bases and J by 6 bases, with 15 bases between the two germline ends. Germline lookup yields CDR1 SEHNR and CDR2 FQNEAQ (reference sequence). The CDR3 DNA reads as TGTGCCAGCAGCTCCTGGAGGGAAGGCAATGGCTACACCTTC. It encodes CASSSWREGNGYTF.

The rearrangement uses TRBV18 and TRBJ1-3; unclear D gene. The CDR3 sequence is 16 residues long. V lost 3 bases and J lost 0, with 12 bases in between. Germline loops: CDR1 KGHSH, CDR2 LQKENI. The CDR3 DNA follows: TGTGCCAGCTCACCCCCCAGGCCGGTCTCTGGAAACACCATATATTTT. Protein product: CASSPPRPVSGNTIYF.

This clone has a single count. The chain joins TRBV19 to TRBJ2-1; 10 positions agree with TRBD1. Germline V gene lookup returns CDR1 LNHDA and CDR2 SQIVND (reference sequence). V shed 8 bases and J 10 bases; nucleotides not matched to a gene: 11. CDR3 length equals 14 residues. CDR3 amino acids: CASSYGQGQGEQFF. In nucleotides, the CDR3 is TGTGCCAGTTCTTATGGCCAGGGACAGGGGGAGCAGTTCTTC.

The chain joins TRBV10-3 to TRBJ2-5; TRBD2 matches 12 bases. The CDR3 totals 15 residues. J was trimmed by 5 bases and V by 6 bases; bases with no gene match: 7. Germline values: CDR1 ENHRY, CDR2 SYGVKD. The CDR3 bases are TGTGCCATCAGATCGACTAGCGGGGGATGGGAGACCCAGTACTTC. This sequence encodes CAIRSTSGGWETQYF.

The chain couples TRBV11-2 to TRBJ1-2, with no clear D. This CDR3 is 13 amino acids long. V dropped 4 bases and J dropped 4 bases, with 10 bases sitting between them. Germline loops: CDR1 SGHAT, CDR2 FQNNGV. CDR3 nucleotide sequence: TGTGCCAGCAGCTCGCCCGACTCCTATGGCTACACCTTC. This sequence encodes CASSSPDSYGYTF.